This T cell receptor (beta chain) was sequenced during a study of technical replicates of blood from a few donors. Trimming took 5 bases from V and 4 from J, leaving 23 bases between them. CDR1 is SGHVS, CDR2 FNYEAQ, per germline. This CDR3 spans 17 amino acids. Sequenced by immunoSEQ multiplex PCR; TCRdb stores in-frame clones only, minus some. The sample comprises 72,000 or so clones, around 96% of which are singletons, and approximately 0.4% rests with the top ten. Sequenced: T cells isolated from PBMCs. This rearrangement joins TRBV7-6 to TRBJ1-2; a possible D gene is TRBD1 (6 bases). This TCR came from a human donor in good health. This CDR3 reads CASSVHQNRELPYGYTF. CDR3 sequence (DNA): TGTGCCAGCAGCGTTCATCAGAACAGGGAGCTACCCTATGGCTACACCTTC.